The clone carrying this T cell receptor (beta chain) was picked up many times. These data come from a study of T cells in Graves' hyperthyroidism and ophthalmopathy. Regions amplified from RNA transcripts were the TCR beta CDR3 regions. First-round RT-PCR with HTBI primers amplified the TCR CDR3 region. TCRdb fed the multiplex PCR reads into MiXCR, producing one record per CDR3 protein. The data hold under 450,000 distinct CDR3 sequences, with about 15% observed a single time. Patients having uncontrolled infection, another autoimmune disease, pregnancy or lactation were not included. It was 10 ml of fresh peripheral blood that supplied the PBMCs. The CDR3 is 16 amino acids. Germline V gives CDR1 DFQATT, CDR2 SNEGSKA (reference sequence). Between the trimmed V and J ends, which lost 3 bases and 2 bases, there was a span of 18 bases.

The origin of this receptor is a woman in her 30s with Graves' hyperthyroidism that later progressed to Graves' ophthalmopathy. The sequenced sample was blood. The chain links TRBV20-1 to TRBJ2-3; no reliable D call. This CDR3 is CSASLIRAAITDTQYF. CDR3 nucleotide sequence: TGCAGTGCTAGCCTGATTCGAGCAGCTATCACAGATACGCAGTATTTT.